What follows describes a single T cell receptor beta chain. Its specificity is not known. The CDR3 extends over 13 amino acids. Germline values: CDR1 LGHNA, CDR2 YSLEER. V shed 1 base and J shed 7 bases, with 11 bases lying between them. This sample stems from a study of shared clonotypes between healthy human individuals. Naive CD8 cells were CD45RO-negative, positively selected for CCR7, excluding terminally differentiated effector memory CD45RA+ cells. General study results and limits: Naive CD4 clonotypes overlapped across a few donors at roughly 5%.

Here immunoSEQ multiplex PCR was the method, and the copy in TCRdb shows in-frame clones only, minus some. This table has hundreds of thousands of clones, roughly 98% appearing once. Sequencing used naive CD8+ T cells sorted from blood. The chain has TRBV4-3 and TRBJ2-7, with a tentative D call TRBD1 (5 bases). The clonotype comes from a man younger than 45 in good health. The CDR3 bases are TGCGCCAGCAGCCAAGGAGTGGGGCGGGAGCAGTACTTC. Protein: CASSQGVGREQYF.